This T cell receptor (beta chain) was identified during a study of blood T cell repertoires in COVID-19 (dated by TCRdb to the early 2020s). Study-wide context: Samples covering the acute and convalescent phases of COVID-19 were provided by collaborators in the United States, Italy and Spain. The dataset comprised deeply sampled blood TCRbeta repertoires from subjects exposed to, actively infected with, or recovered from COVID-19. The repertoires were released in a freely available public database intended as a resource for research on the immune response to SARS-CoV-2. The samples were drawn from two sources: the first 160 participants of the ongoing ImmuneRACE study, and 1,000 to 1,500 subjects contributed by 6 global collaborators. HLA class I and class II types, where available, came from metadata supplied by the sample provider rather than from assay-based typing. The material from the prospective study consisted of cDNA or gDNA derived from T cells, B-cell-depleted T cells, or PBMCs. The sample metadata nearly always contained a de-identified subject ID, COVID-19 status, age in years and sex.

The CDR3 starts with the cysteine, ends with the phenylalanine, and has 14 residues. Only the CDR3 DNA stays, 42 bases, in frame from base 1. The germline V end is reduced by 7 bases and the J end by 6 bases; junction bases left unmatched: 11. The CDR1 and CDR2 encoded by the germline V gene are SGHRS and YFSETQ. Points the paper makes about the study in general: Clinical and demographic metadata were provided uncurated, with the amount varying by source and participant.

TCRbeta CDR3 regions were amplified from genomic DNA using the immunoSEQ Assay, a bias-controlled multiplex PCR. For the original study's pipeline: The number of nucleated cells in each sample was estimated by amplification of reference gene primers within the assay. To quantify the absolute abundance of each unique TCRbeta CDR3 rearrangement, sequence reads were collapsed and filtered. For each sample, productive Simpson clonality was calculated as the square root of Simpson's diversity index across productive rearrangements. Drawn from immuneACCESS, this table holds only the in-frame rearrangements with V and J called that TCRdb kept. Clones are partly lost; checked studies trace under half to an unresolved V gene and leave the rest unexplained. The V and J calls and clone size come from that table; D and trimming were worked out from the DNA. Recorded for this sample are over 100,000 clones; around 83% of them occurred a single time. Under 4% of the sample is taken by the ten largest.

Participants in the prospective study were enrolled through a virtual design, were aged roughly 18 to 90 years, and lived in fewer than 30 United States geographic areas. To assign participants to cohorts, the prospective study relied on clinical history that participants themselves reported in a screening survey and a study questionnaire. ImmuneRACE Cohort 3 recovered participants were defined by two consecutive negative NP/OP PCR tests, healthcare professional clearance, or symptom resolution. Each participant in the prospective study had whole blood, serum and a nasopharyngeal or oropharyngeal swab collected by mobile phlebotomists. Additional blood draws and questionnaires over an approximately 2-month period could optionally be provided by prospective study participants. Prospective study blood samples were shipped either frozen or at room temperature before DNA extraction. Of note for this clone: Its antigen has not been determined. Base qualities were left out, and no much larger clone turns up one base away.

This clonotype was obtained from a woman aged 25-40 years who had recovered from COVID-19. The chain links TRBV5-1 with TRBJ2-7; 9 central nucleotides agree with TRBD1. Sequenced sample: PBMCs or T cells enriched from blood (not recorded which). CDR3 region: CASRIPGTGPEQYF. The nucleotide sequence is TGCGCCAGCCGAATTCCCGGGACAGGGCCCGAGCAGTACTTC.